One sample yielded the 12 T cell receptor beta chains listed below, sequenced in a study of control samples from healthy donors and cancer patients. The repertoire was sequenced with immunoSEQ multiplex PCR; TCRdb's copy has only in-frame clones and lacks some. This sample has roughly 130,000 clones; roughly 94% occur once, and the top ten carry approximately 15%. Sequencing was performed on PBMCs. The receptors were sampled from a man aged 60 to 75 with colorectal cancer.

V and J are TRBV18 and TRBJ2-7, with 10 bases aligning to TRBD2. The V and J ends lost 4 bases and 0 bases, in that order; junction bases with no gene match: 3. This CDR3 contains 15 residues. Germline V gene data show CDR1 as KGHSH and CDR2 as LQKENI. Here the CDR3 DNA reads TGTGCCAGCTCACGGGAGCGGGGGGGCTCCTACGAGCAGTACTTC. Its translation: CASSRERGGSYEQYF.

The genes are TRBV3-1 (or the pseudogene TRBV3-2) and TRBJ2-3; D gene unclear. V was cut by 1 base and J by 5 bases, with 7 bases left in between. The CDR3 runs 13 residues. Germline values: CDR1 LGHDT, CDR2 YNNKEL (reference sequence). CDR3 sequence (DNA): TGTGCCAGCAGCCAAGTCGAGCAAGATACGCAGTATTTT. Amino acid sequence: CASSQVEQDTQYF.

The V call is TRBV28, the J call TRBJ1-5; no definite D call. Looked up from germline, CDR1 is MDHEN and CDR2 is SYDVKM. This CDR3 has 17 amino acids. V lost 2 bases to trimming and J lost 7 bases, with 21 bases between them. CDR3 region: CASSLPTSGPGGQPQHF. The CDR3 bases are TGTGCCAGCAGTTTACCCACGTCCGGGCCGGGAGGGCAGCCCCAGCATTTT.

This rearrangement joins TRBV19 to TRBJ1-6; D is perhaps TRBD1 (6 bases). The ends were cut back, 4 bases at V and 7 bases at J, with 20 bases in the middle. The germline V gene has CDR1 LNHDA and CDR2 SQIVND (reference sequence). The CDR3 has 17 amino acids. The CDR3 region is CASSNYRESARNSPLHF. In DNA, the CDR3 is TGTGCCAGTAGTAACTACAGGGAGTCGGCCCGGAATTCACCCCTCCACTTT.

The CDR3 loop reads CASSLETGGHNEQFF. The CDR3 nucleotides are TGTGCCAGCAGCTTAGAAACGGGGGGGCACAATGAGCAGTTCTTC. The chain recombines TRBV11-2 with TRBJ2-1, with 8 bases lining up with TRBD2. Germline loops: CDR1 SGHAT, CDR2 FQNNGV. Trimming cost V 0 bases and J 5 bases; bases outside gene matches: 3. The CDR3 sequence is 15 residues long.

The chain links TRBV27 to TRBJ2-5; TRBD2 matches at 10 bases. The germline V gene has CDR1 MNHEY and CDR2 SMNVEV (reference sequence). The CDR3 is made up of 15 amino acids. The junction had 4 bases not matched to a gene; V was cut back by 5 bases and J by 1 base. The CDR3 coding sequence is TGTGCCAGCAGTCAGCGGGGGGGTCGCCAAGAGACCCAGTACTTC. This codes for CASSQRGGRQETQYF.

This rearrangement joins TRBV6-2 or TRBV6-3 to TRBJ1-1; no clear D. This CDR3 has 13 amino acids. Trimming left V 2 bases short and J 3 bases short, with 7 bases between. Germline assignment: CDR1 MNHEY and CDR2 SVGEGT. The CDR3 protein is CASSYRGDTEAFF. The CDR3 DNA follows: TGTGCCAGCAGTTACCGAGGCGACACTGAAGCTTTCTTT.

As DNA, the CDR3 is TGTGCCAGCAGCTTGGAGCGGGGGCTATTTGATGAGCAGTTCTTC. This sequence encodes CASSLERGLFDEQFF. The rearrangement joins TRBV5-8 to TRBJ2-1; 8 bases fit TRBD2. Trimming took 0 bases from V and 8 from J; bases not matched to a gene: 7. The CDR3 has 15 residues. Germline V gives CDR1 SGHTS, CDR2 YDEGEE.

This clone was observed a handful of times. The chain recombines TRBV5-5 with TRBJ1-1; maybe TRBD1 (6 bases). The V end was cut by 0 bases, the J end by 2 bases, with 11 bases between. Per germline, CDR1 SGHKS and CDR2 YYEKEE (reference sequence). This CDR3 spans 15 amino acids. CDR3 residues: CASSLVDRSNTEAFF. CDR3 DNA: TGTGCCAGCAGCTTGGTCGACAGGTCCAACACTGAAGCTTTCTTT.

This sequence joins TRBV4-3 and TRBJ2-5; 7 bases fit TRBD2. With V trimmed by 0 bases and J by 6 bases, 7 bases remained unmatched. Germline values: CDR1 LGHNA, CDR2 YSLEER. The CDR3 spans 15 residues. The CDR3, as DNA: TGCGCCAGCAGCCAAGATGGAACGGGGGGTCAGACCCAGTACTTC. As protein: CASSQDGTGGQTQYF.

In nucleotides, the CDR3 is TGTGCCAGCAGCGTAGGTGGCGGGCGGAACACCGGGGAGCTGTTTTTT. Protein product: CASSVGGGRNTGELFF. The J gene is TRBJ2-2, the V gene TRBV9, with a tentative D call TRBD2 (5 bases). V lost 0 bases to trimming and J lost 1 base, with 10 bases between them. The CDR3 totals 16 residues. Germline V gene lookup returns CDR1 SGDLS and CDR2 YYNGEE.

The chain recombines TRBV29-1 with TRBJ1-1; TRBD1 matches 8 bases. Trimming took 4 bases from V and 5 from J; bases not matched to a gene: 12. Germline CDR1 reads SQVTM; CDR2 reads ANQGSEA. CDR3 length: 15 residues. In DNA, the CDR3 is TGCAGCGTTGTGGTGACAGGGGAGGTCAGGACTGAAGCTTTCTTT. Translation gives CSVVVTGEVRTEAFF.